The clone carrying this T cell receptor (beta chain) has a handful of counts. What it binds is unknown. This specimen belongs to a study of T-cell memory formation after mild COVID-19. Overall study results and limits: CD4/CD8 balance characterized clones contracting day 15 to 85, and CD4+ skew characterized later expanders. CD4+ contracting clones were mainly CM and EM; CD8+ ones, EMRA.

With 6 bases removed from V and 4 bases from J, the gap between germline ends came to 12 bases. The CDR3 has 13 residues. The germline V gene encodes CDR1 KGHSH and CDR2 LQKENI. 5'RACE primed at constant segments yielded TCR alpha and TCR beta cDNA libraries bearing sample barcodes and UMIs. TCRdb reanalysed the 5' RACE reads using MiXCR and keeps one entry per CDR3 protein. The sample lists approximately 480,000 distinct CDR3 sequences, 15% to 20% occurring once. The chain employs TRBV18 and TRBJ2-5; no firm D call. This receptor was identified in an adult woman who had mild COVID-19 (a few samples of this study predate the infection). Cell type and time point are not known. Sample: PBMCs or a T cell subset sorted from them (not recorded which). As DNA, the CDR3 is TGTGCCAGCTCCCGACCTGAAAGAGAGACCCAGTACTTC. It encodes CASSRPERETQYF.